This T cell receptor (beta chain) appears in the sequencing data of a study of shared clonotypes between healthy human individuals. The junction had 11 bases not matched to a gene; V was cut back by 4 bases and J by 6 bases. CDR1 SGHNT and CDR2 YYREEE come from the germline V gene (reference sequence). The CDR3 has 16 residues. This clone was observed a few times. The table came from immunoSEQ multiplex PCR; TCRdb's copy has only in-frame clones and leaves some out. The table includes fewer than 600,000 clones, roughly 83% detected once. The gene calls are TRBV5-4 and TRBJ1-2; TRBD1 matches 11 bases. The sample taken for sequencing was PBMCs. This sequence was found in a woman aged 35 to 49 in good health. Some clones in this sample may be carry-over from other donors' samples. The CDR3 loop reads CASSLDRTGGSDGYTF. CDR3 DNA sequence: TGTGCCAGCAGCCTCGACCGGACAGGGGGCAGCGATGGCTACACCTTC.